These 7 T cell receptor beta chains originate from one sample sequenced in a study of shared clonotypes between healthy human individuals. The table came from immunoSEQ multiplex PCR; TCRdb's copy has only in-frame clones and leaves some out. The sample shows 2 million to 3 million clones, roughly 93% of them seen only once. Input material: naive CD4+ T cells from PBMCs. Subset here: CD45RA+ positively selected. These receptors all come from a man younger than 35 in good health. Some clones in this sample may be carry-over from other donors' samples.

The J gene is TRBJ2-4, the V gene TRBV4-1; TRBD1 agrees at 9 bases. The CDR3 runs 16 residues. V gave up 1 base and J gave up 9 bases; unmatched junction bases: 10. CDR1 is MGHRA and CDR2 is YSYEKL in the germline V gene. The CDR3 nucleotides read TGCGCCAGCAGCCAAGTTTGGGTTGGACAGGGGACCATTCAGTACTTC. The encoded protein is CASSQVWVGQGTIQYF.

DNA for the CDR3: TGTGCCAGCAGTTTAGGGTCGGGAGGGCTCTACAATGAGCAGTTCTTC. It specifies CASSLGSGGLYNEQFF. J is TRBJ2-1 and V is TRBV27, with 8 bases aligning to TRBD2. The CDR3 runs to 16 residues. V gave up 2 bases and J gave up 3 bases; unmatched junction bases: 6. Per the germline V gene, CDR1 is MNHEY and CDR2 is SMNVEV (reference sequence).

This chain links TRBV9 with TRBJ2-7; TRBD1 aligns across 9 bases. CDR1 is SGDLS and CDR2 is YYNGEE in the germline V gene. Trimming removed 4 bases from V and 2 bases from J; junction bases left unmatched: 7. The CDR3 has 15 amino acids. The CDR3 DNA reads TGTGCCAGCAGCACCCGTGGGGACAGGGCCTACGAGCAGTACTTC. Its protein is CASSTRGDRAYEQYF.

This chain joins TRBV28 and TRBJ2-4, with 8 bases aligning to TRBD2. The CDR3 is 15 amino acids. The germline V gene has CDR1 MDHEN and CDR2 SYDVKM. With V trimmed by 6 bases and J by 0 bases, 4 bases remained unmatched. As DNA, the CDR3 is TGTGCCAGCAGCCCGGGGGGGGCAGCCAAAAACATTCAGTACTTC. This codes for CASSPGGAAKNIQYF. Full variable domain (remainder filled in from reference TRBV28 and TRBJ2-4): DVKVTQSSRYLVKRTGEKVFLECVQDMDHENMFWYRQDPGLGLRLIYFSYDVKMKEKGDIPEGYSVSREKKERFSLILESASTNQTSMYLCASSPGGAAKNIQYFGAGTRLSVL.

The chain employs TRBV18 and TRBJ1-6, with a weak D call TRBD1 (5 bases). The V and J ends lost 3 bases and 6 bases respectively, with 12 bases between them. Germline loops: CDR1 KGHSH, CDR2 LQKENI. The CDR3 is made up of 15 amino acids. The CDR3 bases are TGTGCCAGCTCACCCAGACAGATGATTAATTCACCCCTCCACTTT. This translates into CASSPRQMINSPLHF.

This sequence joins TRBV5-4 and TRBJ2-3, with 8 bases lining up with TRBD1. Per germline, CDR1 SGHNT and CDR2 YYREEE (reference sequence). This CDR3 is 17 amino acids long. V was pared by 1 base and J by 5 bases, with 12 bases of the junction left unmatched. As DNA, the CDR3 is TGTGCCAGCAGCTTGCCCCGGCCAGGGGGCCTTGGAGATACGCAGTATTTT. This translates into CASSLPRPGGLGDTQYF.

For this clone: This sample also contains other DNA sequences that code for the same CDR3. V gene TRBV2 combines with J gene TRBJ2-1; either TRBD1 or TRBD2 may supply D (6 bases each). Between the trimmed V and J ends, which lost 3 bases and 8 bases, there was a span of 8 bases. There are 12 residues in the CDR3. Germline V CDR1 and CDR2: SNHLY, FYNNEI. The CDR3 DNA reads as TGTGCCAGCAGTGAGGGGGGCGATGAGCAGTTCTTC. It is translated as CASSEGGDEQFF.